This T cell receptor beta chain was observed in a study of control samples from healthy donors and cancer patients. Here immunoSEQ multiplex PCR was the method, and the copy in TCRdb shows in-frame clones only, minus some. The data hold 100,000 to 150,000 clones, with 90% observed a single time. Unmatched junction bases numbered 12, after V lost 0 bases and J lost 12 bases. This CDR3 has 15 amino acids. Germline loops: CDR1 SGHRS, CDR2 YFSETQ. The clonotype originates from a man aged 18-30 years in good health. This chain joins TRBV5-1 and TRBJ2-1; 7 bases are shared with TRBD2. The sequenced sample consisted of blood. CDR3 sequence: CASSLAGASGGPQFF. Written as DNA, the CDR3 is TGCGCCAGCAGCTTGGCAGGTGCTAGCGGAGGACCGCAGTTCTTC.